This TCR beta chain is from a study of memory CD4+ T cells and cytomegalovirus serostatus. Sequencing used immunoSEQ multiplex PCR; TCRdb keeps in-frame clones, though not all of them. The data show 50,000 to 75,000 clones, around 86% seen once. Single viable CD3+CD4+CD8-CD45RO+ cells were sorted as the memory CD4+ T cells. Donors' CMV status reflects serum IgG against pp150, pp28, p38, p52. CDR1 and CDR2 from the germline V gene are LGHNA and YNFKEQ. The CDR3 consists of 15 residues. Overall study results and limits: Each of approximately 61 CMV-associated TCRbeta sequences occurred in one to five individuals.

Regarding this clone: Its antigen is undetermined. The junction differs from germline at one of its ends, possibly a read error.

This TCR derives from an adult in good health and CMV-seronegative. Sequencing used memory CD4+ T cells from blood. The chain is built from TRBV4-2 and TRBJ2-7; 7 nucleotides align to TRBD2. The chain's CDR3 is CASSQGRAISYEQYF. The CDR3 bases are TGTGCCAGCAGTCAAGGGAGGGCTATTTCCTACGAGCAGTACTTC.